Ten or more counts support the clone carrying this T cell receptor beta chain. Its matching antigen is unknown. The record originates from a study of T cells in Graves' hyperthyroidism and ophthalmopathy. Points from the study as a whole: In validation, the model predicted ophthalmopathy. These predictions came a median about 6.5 months before onset.

The hyperthyroidism was newly diagnosed and had lasted under 2 months; the patients were aged 18 to 65. This CDR3 has 13 residues. J was trimmed by 4 bases and V by 7 bases; bases with no gene match: 6. Germline CDR1 MDHEN, CDR2 SYDVKM. Authors of the study amplified TCR beta CDR3 regions from RNA transcripts. The HTBI primer set served for first-round RT-PCR of the TCR CDR3. TCRdb independently ran MiXCR on the multiplex PCR reads; one entry per CDR3 protein. The sample yields 360,000 or so distinct CDR3 sequences, about 19% seen once. This clonotype was obtained from a woman between 18 and 29 years old with Graves' hyperthyroidism. Sequenced: blood. The chain carries TRBV28 and TRBJ1-1, with TRBD1 matching 7 bases. CDR3 nucleotides: TGTGCCAGCAACAGGGGCCTGGGCACTGAAGCTTTCTTT. It specifies CASNRGLGTEAFF.